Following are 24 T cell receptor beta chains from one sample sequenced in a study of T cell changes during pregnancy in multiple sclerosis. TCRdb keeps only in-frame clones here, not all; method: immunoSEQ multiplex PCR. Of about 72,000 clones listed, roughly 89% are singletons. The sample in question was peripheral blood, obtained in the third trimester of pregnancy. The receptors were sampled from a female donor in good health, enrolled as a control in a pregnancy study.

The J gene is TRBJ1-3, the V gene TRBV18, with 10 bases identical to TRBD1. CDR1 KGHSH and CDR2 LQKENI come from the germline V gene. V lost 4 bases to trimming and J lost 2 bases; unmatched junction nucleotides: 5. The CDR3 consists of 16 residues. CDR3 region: CASSHTDRGPGNTIYF. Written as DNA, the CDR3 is TGTGCCAGCTCACATACCGACAGGGGGCCTGGAAACACCATATATTTT.

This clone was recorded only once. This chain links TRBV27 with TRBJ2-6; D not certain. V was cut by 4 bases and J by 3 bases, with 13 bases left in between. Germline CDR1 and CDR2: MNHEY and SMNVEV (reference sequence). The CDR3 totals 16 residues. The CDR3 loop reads CASSSIITSGANVLTF. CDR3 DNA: TGTGCCAGCAGTTCCATCATCACAAGTGGGGCCAACGTCCTGACTTTC.

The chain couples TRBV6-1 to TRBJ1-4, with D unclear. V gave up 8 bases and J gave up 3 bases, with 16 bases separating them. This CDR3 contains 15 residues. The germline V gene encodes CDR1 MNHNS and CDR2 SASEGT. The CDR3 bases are TGTGCCAGCGAGCGGGCCACTGGGTCTAATGAAAAACTGTTTTTT. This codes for CASERATGSNEKLFF.

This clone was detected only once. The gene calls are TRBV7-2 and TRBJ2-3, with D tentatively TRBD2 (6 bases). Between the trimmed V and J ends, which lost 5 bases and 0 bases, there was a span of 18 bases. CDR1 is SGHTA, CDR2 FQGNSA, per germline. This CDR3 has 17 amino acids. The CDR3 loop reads CASSDRDFSFSTDTQYF. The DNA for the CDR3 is TGTGCCAGCAGCGACCGGGACTTTTCATTTAGCACAGATACGCAGTATTTT.

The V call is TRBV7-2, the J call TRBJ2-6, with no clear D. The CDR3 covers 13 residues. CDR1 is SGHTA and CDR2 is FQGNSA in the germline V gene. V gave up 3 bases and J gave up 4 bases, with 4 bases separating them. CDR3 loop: CASSFSGANVLTF. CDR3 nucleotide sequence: TGTGCCAGCAGCTTCTCCGGGGCCAACGTCCTGACTTTC.

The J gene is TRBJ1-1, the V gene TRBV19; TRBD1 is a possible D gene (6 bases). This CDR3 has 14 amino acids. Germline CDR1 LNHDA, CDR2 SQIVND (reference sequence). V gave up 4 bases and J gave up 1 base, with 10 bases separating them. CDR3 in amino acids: CASSTGGQNTEAFF. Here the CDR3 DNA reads TGTGCCAGTAGTACTGGGGGACAGAACACTGAAGCTTTCTTT.

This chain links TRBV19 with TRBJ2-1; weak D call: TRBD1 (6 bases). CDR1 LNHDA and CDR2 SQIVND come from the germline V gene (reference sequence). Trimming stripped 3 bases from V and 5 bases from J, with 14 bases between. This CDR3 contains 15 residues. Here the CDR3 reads CASSIPGQTDNEQFF. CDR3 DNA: TGTGCCAGTAGTATTCCCGGACAGACTGACAATGAGCAGTTCTTC.

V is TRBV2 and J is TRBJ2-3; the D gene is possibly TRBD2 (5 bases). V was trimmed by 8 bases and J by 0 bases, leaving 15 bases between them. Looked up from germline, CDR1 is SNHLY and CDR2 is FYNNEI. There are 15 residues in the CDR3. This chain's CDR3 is CASSVRGRSTDTQYF. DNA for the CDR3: TGTGCCAGCTCTGTCCGGGGTCGGAGCACAGATACGCAGTATTTT.

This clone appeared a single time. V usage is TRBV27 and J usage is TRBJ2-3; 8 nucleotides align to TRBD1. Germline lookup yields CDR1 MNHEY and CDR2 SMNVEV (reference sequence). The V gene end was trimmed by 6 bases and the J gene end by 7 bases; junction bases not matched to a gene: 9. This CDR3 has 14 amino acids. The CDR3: CASSFSQGAYTQYF. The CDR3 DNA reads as TGTGCCAGCAGCTTCAGTCAGGGGGCCTATACGCAGTATTTT.

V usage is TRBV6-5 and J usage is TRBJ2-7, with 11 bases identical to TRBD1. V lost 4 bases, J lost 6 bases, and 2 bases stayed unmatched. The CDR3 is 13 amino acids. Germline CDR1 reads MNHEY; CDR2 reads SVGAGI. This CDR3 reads CASSWTGGLEQYF. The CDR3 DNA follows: TGTGCCAGCAGTTGGACAGGGGGCCTCGAGCAGTACTTC.

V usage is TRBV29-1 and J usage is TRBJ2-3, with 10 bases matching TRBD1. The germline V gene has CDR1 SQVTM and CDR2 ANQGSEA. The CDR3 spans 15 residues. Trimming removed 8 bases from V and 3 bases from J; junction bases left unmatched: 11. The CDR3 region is CSLLRQGARTDTQYF. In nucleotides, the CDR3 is TGCAGCCTCTTAAGACAGGGGGCGCGAACAGATACGCAGTATTTT.

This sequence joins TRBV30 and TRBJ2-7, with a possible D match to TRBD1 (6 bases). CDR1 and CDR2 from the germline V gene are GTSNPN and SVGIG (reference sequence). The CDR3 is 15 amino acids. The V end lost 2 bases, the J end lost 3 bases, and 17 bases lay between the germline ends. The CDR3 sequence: CAWSPPTGALYEQYF. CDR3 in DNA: TGTGCCTGGAGTCCCCCGACAGGCGCCCTCTACGAGCAGTACTTC.

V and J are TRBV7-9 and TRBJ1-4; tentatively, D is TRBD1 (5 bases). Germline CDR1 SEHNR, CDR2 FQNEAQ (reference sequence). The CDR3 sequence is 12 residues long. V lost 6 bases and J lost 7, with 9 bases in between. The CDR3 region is CASRGQGEKLFF. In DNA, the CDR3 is TGTGCCAGCAGGGGTCAGGGTGAAAAACTGTTTTTT.

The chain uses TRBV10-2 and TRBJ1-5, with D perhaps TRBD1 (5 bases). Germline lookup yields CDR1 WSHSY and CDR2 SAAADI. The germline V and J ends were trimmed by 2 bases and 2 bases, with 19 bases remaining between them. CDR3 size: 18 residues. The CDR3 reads CASSEPRAPLDGNQPQHF. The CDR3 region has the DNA TGCGCCAGCAGTGAGCCCAGGGCCCCCCTGGATGGCAATCAGCCCCAGCATTTT.

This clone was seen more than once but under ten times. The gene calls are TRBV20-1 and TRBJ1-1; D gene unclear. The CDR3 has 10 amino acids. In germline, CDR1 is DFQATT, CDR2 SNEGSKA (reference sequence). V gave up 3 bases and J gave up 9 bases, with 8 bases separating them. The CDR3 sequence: CSASRYKAFF. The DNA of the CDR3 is TGCAGTGCTAGCCGTTATAAAGCTTTCTTT.

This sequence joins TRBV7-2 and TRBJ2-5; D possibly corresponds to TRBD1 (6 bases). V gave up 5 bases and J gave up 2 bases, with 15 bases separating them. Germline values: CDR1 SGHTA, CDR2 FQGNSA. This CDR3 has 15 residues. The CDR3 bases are TGTGCCAGCAGCCATTCCGGGACATTGCAAGAGACCCAGTACTTC. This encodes CASSHSGTLQETQYF.

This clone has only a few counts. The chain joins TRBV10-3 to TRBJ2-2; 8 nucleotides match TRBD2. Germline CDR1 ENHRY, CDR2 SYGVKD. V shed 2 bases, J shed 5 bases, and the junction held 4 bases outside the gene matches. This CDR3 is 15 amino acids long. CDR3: CAISESGSETGELFF. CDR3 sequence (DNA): TGTGCCATCAGTGAGAGCGGGAGTGAGACCGGGGAGCTGTTTTTT.

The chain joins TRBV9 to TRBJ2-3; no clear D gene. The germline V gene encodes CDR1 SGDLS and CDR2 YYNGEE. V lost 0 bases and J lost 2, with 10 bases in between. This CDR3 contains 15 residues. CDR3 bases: TGTGCCAGCAGCGTAGGCCCGCAGAACACAGATACGCAGTATTTT. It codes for CASSVGPQNTDTQYF.

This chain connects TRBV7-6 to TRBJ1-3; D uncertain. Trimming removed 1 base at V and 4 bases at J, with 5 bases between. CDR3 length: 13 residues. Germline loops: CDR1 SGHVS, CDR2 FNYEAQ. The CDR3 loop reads CASSLGRGNTIYF. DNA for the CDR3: TGTGCCAGCAGCTTAGGGAGGGGAAACACCATATATTTT.

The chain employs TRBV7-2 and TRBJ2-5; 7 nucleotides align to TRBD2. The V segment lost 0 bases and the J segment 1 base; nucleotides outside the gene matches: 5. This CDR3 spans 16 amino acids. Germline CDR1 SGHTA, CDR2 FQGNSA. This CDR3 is CASSLASASGQETQYF. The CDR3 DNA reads TGTGCCAGCAGCTTAGCGTCGGCTAGCGGCCAAGAGACCCAGTACTTC.

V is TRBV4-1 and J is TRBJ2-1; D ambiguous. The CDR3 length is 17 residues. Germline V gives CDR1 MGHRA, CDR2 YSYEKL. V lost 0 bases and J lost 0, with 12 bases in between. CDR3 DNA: TGCGCCAGCAGCCAAGATCGAGGCACCACCTCCTACAATGAGCAGTTCTTC. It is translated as CASSQDRGTTSYNEQFF.

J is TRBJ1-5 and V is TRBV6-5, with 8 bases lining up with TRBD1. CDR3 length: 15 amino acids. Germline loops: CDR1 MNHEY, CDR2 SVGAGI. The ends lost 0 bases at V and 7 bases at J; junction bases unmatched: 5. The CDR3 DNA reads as TGTGCCAGCAGTTACTCGTGGACAGGGTCCCAGCCCCAGCATTTT. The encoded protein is CASSYSWTGSQPQHF.

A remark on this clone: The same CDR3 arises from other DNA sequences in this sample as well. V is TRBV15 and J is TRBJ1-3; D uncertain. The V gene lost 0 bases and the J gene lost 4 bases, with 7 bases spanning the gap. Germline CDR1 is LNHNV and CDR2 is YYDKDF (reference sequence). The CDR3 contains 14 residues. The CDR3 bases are TGTGCCACCAGCAGAGACCCGGGAGGAAACACCATATATTTT. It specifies CATSRDPGGNTIYF.

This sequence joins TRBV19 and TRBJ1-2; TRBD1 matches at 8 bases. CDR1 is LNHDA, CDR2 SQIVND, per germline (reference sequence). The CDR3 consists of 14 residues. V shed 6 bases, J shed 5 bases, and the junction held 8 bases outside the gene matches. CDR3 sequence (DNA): TGTGCCAGTAGCCACAGGGGGATTGCGTATGGCTACACCTTC. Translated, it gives CASSHRGIAYGYTF.